This T cell receptor (beta chain) was identified during a study of T cells in Graves' hyperthyroidism and ophthalmopathy. Whole-study results and caveats: Expanded thyroid clonotypes (above 0.001) were mostly also found in blood. The model's output predicted ophthalmopathy at a median of 6.5 months prior to onset.

CDR1 and CDR2 (germline): LNHDA, SQIVND (reference sequence). With 6 bases clipped from V and 7 bases from J, the junction kept 12 bases outside the gene matches. The CDR3 runs to 15 residues. Amplification yielded TCR beta CDR3 regions, with RNA transcripts as the source. HTBI primers drove first-round RT-PCR of the TCR CDR3. TCRdb re-analysed the multiplex PCR reads in MiXCR, keeping a single row per CDR3 protein. The profile shows about 350,000 distinct CDR3 sequences, about 17% of them singletons. As regards this clonotype: The antigen is undetermined.

The sequencing input was blood. This rearrangement joins TRBV19 to TRBJ2-7; TRBD2 matches at 10 bases. The sequence derives from a woman in her thirties with Graves' hyperthyroidism that later progressed to Graves' ophthalmopathy. The CDR3 DNA is TGTGCCAGTAGCAACCCAGCGGGAGGGCTTAGGGAGCAGTACTTC. Translation: CASSNPAGGLREQYF.